The clone carrying this T cell receptor (beta chain) was recorded many times. The record originates from a study of T cells in Graves' hyperthyroidism and ophthalmopathy. Graves' hyperthyroidism qualified as stable when ophthalmopathy did not progress within 18 months. Used for diagnoses were clinical symptoms, serum thyroxine and TRAb, thyroid ultrasound and orbital computed tomography. In germline, CDR1 is LGHDT, CDR2 YNNKEL (reference sequence). The CDR3 covers 14 residues. The V end lost 5 bases, the J end lost 5 bases, and 13 bases lay between the germline ends. Authors of the study amplified TCR beta CDR3 regions from RNA transcripts. HTBI primers were the set used in a first-round RT-PCR of the TCR CDR3. Using its own MiXCR run on the multiplex PCR reads, TCRdb lists one record per CDR3 protein. The sample has 300,000 to 400,000 distinct CDR3 sequences, 21% seen once.

The source material was blood. This clonotype originated in a woman in her fifties or sixties with Graves' hyperthyroidism. V and J are TRBV3-1 and TRBJ1-3, with D perhaps TRBD1 (6 bases). In nucleotides, the CDR3 is TGTGCCAGCAGCATACGGACAGACAGAAACACCATATATTTT. Translated, it gives CASSIRTDRNTIYF.